The clone carrying this T cell receptor (beta chain) was counted only a few times. TCRdb itself ran the 5' RACE reads through MiXCR, one entry per CDR3 protein. This table holds 470,000 or so distinct CDR3 sequences, roughly 17% found once. The data were obtained in a study of T-cell memory formation after mild COVID-19. V lost 2 bases to trimming and J lost 0 bases, with 9 bases between them. CDR1 is MNHEY and CDR2 is SMNVEV in the germline V gene (reference sequence). The CDR3 loop spans 15 amino acids. The chain joins TRBV27 to TRBJ2-3; D tentatively fits TRBD1 or TRBD2 (5 bases each). The sequence derives from a man younger than 35 who had mild COVID-19 (a few samples of this study predate the infection). Cell type and time point are not known. Sequenced input: PBMCs or a T cell subset sorted from them (not recorded which). The CDR3 nucleotides read TGTGCCAGCAGTTTAGGGACCTCGAGCACAGATACGCAGTATTTT. Residues: CASSLGTSSTDTQYF.